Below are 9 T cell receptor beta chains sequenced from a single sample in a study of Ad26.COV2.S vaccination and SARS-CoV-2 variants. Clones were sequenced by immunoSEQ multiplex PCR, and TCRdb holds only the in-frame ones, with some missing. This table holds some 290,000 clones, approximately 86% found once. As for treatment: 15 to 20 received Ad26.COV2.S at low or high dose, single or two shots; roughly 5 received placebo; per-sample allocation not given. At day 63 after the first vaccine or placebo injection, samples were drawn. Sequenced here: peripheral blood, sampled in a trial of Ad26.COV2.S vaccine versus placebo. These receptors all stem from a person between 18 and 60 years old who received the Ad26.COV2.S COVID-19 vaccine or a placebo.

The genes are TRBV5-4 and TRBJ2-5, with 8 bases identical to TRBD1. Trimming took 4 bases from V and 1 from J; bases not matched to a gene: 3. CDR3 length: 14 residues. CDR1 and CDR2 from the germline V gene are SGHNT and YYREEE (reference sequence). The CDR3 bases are TGTGCCAGCAGCAGGACAGGGCCCCAAGAGACCCAGTACTTC. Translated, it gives CASSRTGPQETQYF. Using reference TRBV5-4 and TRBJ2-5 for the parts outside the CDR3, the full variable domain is ETGVTQSPTHLIKTRGQQVTLRCSSQSGHNTVSWYQQALGQGPQFIFQYYREEENGRGNFPPRFSGLQFPNYSSELNVNALELDDSALYLCASSRTGPQETQYFGPGTRLLVL.

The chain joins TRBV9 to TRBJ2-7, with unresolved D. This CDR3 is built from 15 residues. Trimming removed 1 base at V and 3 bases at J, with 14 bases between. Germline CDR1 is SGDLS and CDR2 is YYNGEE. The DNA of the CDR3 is TGTGCCAGCAGCGTAAATCCCACAGTACGCTACGAGCAGTACTTC. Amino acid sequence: CASSVNPTVRYEQYF.

The chain's CDR3 is CASSQDGNGGGYTF. CDR3 coding DNA: TGTGCCAGCAGCCAAGACGGAAATGGCGGGGGCTACACCTTC. The V gene is TRBV7-3, the J gene TRBJ1-2; D not resolved. V lost 5 bases and J 8 bases, leaving 18 bases between the germline ends. Germline values: CDR1 SGHTA, CDR2 FQGTGA. This CDR3 contains 14 residues.

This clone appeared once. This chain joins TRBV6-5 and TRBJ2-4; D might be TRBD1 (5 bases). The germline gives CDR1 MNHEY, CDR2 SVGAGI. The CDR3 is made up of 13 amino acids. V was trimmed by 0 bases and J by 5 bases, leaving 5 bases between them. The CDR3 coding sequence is TGTGCCAGCAGTTACTCGACAGAAAACATTCAGTACTTC. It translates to CASSYSTENIQYF.

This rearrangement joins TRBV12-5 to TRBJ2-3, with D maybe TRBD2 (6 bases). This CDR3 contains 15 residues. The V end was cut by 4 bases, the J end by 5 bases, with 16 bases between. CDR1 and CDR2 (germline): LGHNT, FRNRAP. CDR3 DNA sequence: TGTGCTAGTGGTTCGGGACTGTTAGAGGTAGATACGCAGTATTTT. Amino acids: CASGSGLLEVDTQYF.

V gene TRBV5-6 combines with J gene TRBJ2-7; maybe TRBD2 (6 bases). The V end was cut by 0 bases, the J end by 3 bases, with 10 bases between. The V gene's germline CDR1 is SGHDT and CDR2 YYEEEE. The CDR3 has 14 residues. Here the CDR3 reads CASSLGGDFYEQYF. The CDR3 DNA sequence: TGTGCCAGCAGCTTGGGCGGGGATTTCTACGAGCAGTACTTC.

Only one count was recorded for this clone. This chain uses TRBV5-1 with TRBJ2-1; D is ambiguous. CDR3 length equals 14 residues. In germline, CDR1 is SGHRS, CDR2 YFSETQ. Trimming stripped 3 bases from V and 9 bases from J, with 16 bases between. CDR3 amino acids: CASSSREQLGEQFF. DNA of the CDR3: TGCGCCAGCAGCTCCCGCGAGCAGCTCGGTGAGCAGTTCTTC.

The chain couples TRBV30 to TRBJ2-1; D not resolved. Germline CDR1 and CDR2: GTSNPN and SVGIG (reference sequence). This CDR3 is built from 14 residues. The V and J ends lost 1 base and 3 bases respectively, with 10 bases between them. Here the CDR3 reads CAWSAAGFYNEQFF. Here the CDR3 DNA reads TGTGCCTGGAGTGCGGCAGGTTTCTACAATGAGCAGTTCTTC.

CDR3 loop: CASSPSKDTEAFF. CDR3 nucleotide sequence: TGTGCCAGCAGCCCATCCAAGGACACTGAAGCTTTCTTT. The chain has TRBV11-3 and TRBJ1-1; no definite D call. The germline gives CDR1 SGHNT, CDR2 YENEEA. The V and J ends lost 5 bases and 3 bases respectively, with 10 bases between them. CDR3 size: 13 residues.